This section outlines one T cell receptor (beta chain) sequence together with its context. V dropped 7 bases and J dropped 1; count of bases not matched to a gene: 1. There are 14 residues in the CDR3. Germline V gene sequence: CDR1 SNHLY, CDR2 FYNNEI. This was the immunoSEQ v3 assay. Sequencing was performed with immunoSEQ multiplex PCR; in TCRdb, only in-frame clones are kept and a portion is missing. Here the sample spans fewer than 30,000 clones, 60% to 80% being singletons. Described time point: pre-treatment sample, taken before nivolumab and TIL therapy. Pleural nodules or supraclavicular lymph nodes made up most of the excised metastases sampled. This specimen belongs to a study of TIL therapy for anti-PD-1-resistant metastatic lung cancer. The overall study: Patients had a median age of approximately 50 years (range about 35-85).

This TCR was sampled from a woman aged 25-80 years with non-small cell lung cancer. Material: tumor tissue, obtained at baseline. The chain recombines TRBV2 with TRBJ2-3; 11 positions agree with TRBD2. CDR3 DNA sequence: TGTGCCAGCACACTAGCGGGAGGCACAGATACGCAGTATTTT. Translating it yields CASTLAGGTDTQYF.